This TCR beta chain originates from a study of regulatory T cells in long-lasting Graves disease. Noted time point: persistent/refractory GD, antithyroid drugs over 5 years with positive TRAb. PBMCs provided the RNA from which the TCR library was made. Through Arm-PCR of CDR3 regions and iRepertoire HTBI primers, TCR beta libraries were built. TCRdb redid the calling of the multiplex PCR reads with MiXCR, one entry per CDR3 protein. The profile shows about 290,000 distinct CDR3 sequences, 22% of them singletons. This CDR3 is built from 13 residues. Trimming took off 6 bases at V and 4 bases at J, with 12 bases between the two ends. CDR1 is MNHNS and CDR2 is SASEGT in the germline V gene. Study-wide findings and caveats: No thyroid tissue was studied; the work used peripheral blood only.

For this clonotype: Antigen: not known.

Material: peripheral blood mononuclear cells (PBMCs), obtained when the disease was refractory, from a patient treated with antithyroid drugs. The gene calls are TRBV6-1 and TRBJ1-2; D call uncertain. The sequence was collected from a female donor with Graves disease. CDR3 sequence: CASRSGRSYGYTF. CDR3 coding DNA: TGTGCCAGCAGATCCGGACGGTCCTATGGCTACACCTTC.